The T cell receptor (beta chain) described here comes from a study of control samples from healthy donors and cancer patients (dated by TCRdb to 2018 to 2021). The germline V gene supplies CDR1 SNHLY and CDR2 FYNNEI. CDR3 length: 13 amino acids, cysteine to phenylalanine. Left in the record is the CDR3 DNA by itself, 39 bases read in frame from the first base. V and J lose 8 bases and 8 bases, and a span of 15 bases separates them. To prepare the library, the immunoSEQ multiplex PCR assay was applied. Drawn from immuneACCESS, this table holds only the in-frame rearrangements with V and J called that TCRdb kept. Clones are partly lost; checked studies trace under half to an unresolved V gene and leave the rest unexplained. The sample table lists some 74,000 clones, 94% of them with a count of one. Of the sample, more than 2.5% falls within the top ten clones. As for this clone: It lacks a known antigen. The sample holds no much larger clone one base away, and base qualities are not on file.

The chain uses TRBV2 and TRBJ1-4; the D gene is not confidently resolved. The clonotype comes from a woman aged 30 to 39 in good health. The sample comprised blood. The DNA is TGTGCCAGCCGGGTGGGATTGGGGGAAAAACTGTTTTTT. Its translation reads: CASRVGLGEKLFF.